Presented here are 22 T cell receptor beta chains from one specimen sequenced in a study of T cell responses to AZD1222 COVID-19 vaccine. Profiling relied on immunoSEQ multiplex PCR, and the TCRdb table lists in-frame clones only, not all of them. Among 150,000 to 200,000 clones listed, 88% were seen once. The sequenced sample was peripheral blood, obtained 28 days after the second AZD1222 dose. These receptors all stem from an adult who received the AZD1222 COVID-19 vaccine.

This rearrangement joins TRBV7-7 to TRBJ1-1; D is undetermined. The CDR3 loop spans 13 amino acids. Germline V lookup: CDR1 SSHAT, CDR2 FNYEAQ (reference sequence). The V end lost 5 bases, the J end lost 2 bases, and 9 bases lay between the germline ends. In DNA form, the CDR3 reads TGTGCCAGCAGCCCGCAGGTAAACACTGAAGCTTTCTTT. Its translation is CASSPQVNTEAFF.

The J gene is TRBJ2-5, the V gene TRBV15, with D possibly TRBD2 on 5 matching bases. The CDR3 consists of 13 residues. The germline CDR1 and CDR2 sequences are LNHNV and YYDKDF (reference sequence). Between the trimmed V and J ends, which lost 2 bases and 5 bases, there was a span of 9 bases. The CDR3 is CATSRSREETQYF. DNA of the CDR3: TGTGCCACCAGCAGATCGAGGGAGGAGACCCAGTACTTC.

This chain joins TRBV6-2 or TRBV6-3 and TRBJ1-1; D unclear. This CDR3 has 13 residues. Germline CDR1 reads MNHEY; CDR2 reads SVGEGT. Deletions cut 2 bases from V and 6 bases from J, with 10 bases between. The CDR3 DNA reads TGTGCCAGCAGTTACGGCCCGTACGCTGAAGCTTTCTTT. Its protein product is CASSYGPYAEAFF.

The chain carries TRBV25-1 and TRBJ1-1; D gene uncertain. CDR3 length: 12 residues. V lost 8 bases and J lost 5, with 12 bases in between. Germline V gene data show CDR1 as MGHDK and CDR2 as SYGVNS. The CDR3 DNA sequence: TGTGCCAGCGGCTCGAGTAGAACTGAAGCTTTCTTT. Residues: CASGSSRTEAFF.

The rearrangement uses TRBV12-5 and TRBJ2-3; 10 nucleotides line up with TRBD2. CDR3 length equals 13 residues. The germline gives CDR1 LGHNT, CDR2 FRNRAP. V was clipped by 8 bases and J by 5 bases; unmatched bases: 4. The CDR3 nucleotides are TGTGCTAGTCAGTGGACTAGCGGAGATACGCAGTATTTT. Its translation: CASQWTSGDTQYF. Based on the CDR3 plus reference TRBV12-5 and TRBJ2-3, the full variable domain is DARVTQTPRHKVTEMGQEVTMRCQPILGHNTVFWYRQTMMQGLELLAYFRNRAPLDDSGMPKDRFSAEMPDATLATLKIQPSEPRDSAVYFCASQWTSGDTQYFGPGTRLTVL.

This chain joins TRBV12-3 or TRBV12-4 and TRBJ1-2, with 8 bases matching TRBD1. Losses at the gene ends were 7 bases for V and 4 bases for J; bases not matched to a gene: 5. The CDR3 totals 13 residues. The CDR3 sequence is CASTPGQGYGYTF. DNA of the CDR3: TGTGCCAGCACCCCCGGACAGGGCTATGGCTACACCTTC.

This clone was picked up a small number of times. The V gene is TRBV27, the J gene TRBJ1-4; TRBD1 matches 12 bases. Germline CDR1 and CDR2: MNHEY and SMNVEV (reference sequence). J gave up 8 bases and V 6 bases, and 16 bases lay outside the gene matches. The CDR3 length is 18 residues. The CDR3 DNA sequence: TGTGCCAGCAGCCTCCGGGACAGGGGGCACTCGGGACGGGAAAAACTGTTTTTT. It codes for CASSLRDRGHSGREKLFF.

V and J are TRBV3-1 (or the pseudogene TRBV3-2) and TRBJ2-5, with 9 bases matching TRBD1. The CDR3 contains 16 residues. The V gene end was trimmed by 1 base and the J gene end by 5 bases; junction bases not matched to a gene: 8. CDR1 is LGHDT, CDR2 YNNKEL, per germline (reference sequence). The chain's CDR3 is CASSQVYRGPGETQYF. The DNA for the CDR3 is TGTGCCAGCAGCCAAGTTTACAGGGGGCCCGGGGAGACCCAGTACTTC.

The CDR3: CASSSKGARTTEAFF. CDR3 nucleotide sequence: TGTGCCAGCAGTTCGAAGGGAGCACGGACCACTGAAGCTTTCTTT. J is TRBJ1-1 and V is TRBV6-5; D is unclear. The CDR3 contains 15 residues. V was trimmed by 4 bases and J by 4 bases, leaving 16 bases between them. CDR1 MNHEY and CDR2 SVGAGI come from the germline V gene.

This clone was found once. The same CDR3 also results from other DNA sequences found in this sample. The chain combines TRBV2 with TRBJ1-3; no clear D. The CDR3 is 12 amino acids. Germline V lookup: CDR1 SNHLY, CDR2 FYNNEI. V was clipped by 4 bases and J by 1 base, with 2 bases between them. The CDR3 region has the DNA TGTGCCAGCAGTGGTTCTGGAAACACCATATATTTT. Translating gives CASSGSGNTIYF.

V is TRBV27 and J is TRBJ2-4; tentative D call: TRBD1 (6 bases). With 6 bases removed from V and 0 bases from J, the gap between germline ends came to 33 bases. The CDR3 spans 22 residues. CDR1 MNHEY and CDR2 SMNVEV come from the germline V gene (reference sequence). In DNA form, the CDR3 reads TGTGCCAGCAGAGTTTTACTGGGGGACCGGACAGAAAAGGGCTTAGCCAAAAACATTCAGTACTTC. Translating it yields CASRVLLGDRTEKGLAKNIQYF.

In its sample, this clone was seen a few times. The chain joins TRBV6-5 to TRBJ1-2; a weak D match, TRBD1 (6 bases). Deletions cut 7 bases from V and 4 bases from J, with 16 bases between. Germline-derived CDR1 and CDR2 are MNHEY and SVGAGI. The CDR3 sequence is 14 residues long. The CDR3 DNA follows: TGTGCCAGCAACCAAGGGACATCAGTCTATGGCTACACCTTC. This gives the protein CASNQGTSVYGYTF.

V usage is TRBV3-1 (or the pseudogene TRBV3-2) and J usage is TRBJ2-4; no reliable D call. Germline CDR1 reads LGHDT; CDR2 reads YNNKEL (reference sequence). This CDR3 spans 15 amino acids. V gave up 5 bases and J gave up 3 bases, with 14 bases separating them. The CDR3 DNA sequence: TGTGCCAGCAGCGCCGAAGGGCCACTCAAAAACATTCAGTACTTC. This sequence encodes CASSAEGPLKNIQYF.

The CDR3 DNA reads TGTGCCAGCAGTCGGACCCAGGGAACTGAAGCTTTCTTT. Amino acid sequence: CASSRTQGTEAFF. The chain links TRBV6-5 to TRBJ1-1; a possible D gene is TRBD1 (5 bases). CDR1 MNHEY and CDR2 SVGAGI come from the germline V gene. This CDR3 is built from 13 residues. Trimming stripped 5 bases from V and 5 bases from J, with 12 bases between.

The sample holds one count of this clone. The CDR3 region is CSATDYYGYTF. The DNA of the CDR3 is TGCAGTGCTACCGACTACTATGGCTACACCTTC. The rearrangement uses TRBV20-1 and TRBJ1-2; D remains ambiguous. This CDR3 contains 11 residues. Germline assignment: CDR1 DFQATT and CDR2 SNEGSKA (reference sequence). V was cut by 4 bases and J by 3 bases, with 6 bases left in between.

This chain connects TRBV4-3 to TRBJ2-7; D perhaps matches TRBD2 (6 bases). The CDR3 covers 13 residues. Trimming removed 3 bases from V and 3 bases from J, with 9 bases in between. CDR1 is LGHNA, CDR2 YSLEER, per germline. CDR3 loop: CASSQGGSYEQYF. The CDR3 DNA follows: TGCGCCAGCAGCCAGGGGGGAAGCTACGAGCAGTACTTC.

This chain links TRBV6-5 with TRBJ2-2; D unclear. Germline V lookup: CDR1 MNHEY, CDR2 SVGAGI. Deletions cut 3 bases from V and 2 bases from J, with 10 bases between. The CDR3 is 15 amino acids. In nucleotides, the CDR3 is TGTGCCAGCAGTTATGGTTCACTTAACACCGGGGAGCTGTTTTTT. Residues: CASSYGSLNTGELFF.

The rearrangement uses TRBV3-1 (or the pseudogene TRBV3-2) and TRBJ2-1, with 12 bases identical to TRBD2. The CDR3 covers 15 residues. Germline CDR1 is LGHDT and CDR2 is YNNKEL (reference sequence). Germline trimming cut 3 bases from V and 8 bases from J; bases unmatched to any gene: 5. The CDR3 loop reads CASSHLAGGVDEQFF. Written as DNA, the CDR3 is TGTGCCAGCAGCCACCTAGCGGGGGGGGTGGATGAGCAGTTCTTC.

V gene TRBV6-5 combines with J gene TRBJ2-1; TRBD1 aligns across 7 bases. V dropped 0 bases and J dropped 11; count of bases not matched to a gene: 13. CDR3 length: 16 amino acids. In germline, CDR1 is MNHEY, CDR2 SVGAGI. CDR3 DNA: TGTGCCAGCAGTTACTCGATAGGGGGCAATGGCGGCCAGCAGTTCTTC. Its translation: CASSYSIGGNGGQQFF.

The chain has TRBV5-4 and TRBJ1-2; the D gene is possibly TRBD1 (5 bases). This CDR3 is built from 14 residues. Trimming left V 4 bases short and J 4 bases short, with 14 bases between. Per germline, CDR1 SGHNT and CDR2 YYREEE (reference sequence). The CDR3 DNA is TGTGCCAGCAGCCGGGGCGGGGTTCCCTATGGCTACACCTTC. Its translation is CASSRGGVPYGYTF. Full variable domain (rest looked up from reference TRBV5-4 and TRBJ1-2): ETGVTQSPTHLIKTRGQQVTLRCSSQSGHNTVSWYQQALGQGPQFIFQYYREEENGRGNFPPRFSGLQFPNYSSELNVNALELDDSALYLCASSRGGVPYGYTFGSGTRLTVV.

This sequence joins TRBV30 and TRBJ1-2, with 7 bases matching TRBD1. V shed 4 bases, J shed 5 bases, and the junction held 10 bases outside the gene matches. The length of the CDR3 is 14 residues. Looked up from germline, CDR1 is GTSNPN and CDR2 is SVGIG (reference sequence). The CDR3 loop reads CAWNPPGQKYGYTF. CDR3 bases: TGTGCCTGGAACCCTCCGGGACAGAAATATGGCTACACCTTC. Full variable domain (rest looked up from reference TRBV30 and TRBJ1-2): SQTIHQWPATLVQPVGSPLSLECTVEGTSNPNLYWYRQAAGRGLQLLFYSVGIGQISSEVPQNLSASRPQDRQFILSSKKLLLSDSGFYLCAWNPPGQKYGYTFGSGTRLTVV.

The CDR3, as DNA: TGTGCCAGCATCTGGACAGCCCAGAACACTGAAGCTTTCTTT. Amino acid sequence: CASIWTAQNTEAFF. This sequence joins TRBV2 and TRBJ1-1; D is possibly TRBD1 (6 bases). V lost 7 bases to trimming and J lost 1 base, with 13 bases between them. CDR1 is SNHLY and CDR2 is FYNNEI in the germline V gene. The CDR3 is 14 amino acids.